A selection of T cell receptor beta chains follows, all from one sample in a study of human T cells and chemical hapten exposure. TCRdb fed the RACE reads into MiXCR, producing one record per CDR3 protein. Here the sample spans about 120,000 distinct CDR3 sequences, roughly an eighth being singletons. Sequences were derived from whole blood, sampled in connection with sensitization to the hapten diphenylcyclopropenone (DPC). These receptors were taken from a man younger than 35 with alopecia areata. Some clones in this sample may be carry-over from other donors' samples. Each CDR3 is given with its conserved first and last residue. D genes are given only for firm matches. Only part of the rows carry a size: once, few, many, or a class if the clone is expanded.

D	size	V	J	DNA	CDR3
TRBD1	many	TRBV6-2/TRBV6-3	TRBJ1-1	TGTGCCAGCAGTTACGACAGGGGGCAAAGTTACACTGAAGCTTTCTTT	CASSYDRGQSYTEAFF
TRBD2	few	TRBV7-9	TRBJ2-4	TGTGCCAGCAGCTCGTGGACTAGCGGGATAGCCAAAAACATTCAGTACTTC	CASSSWTSGIAKNIQYF
TRBD2	many	TRBV20-1	TRBJ2-2	TGCAGTGCTAGTGCCCGACTAGCGGGGGCAAACACCGGGGAGCTGTTTTTT	CSASARLAGANTGELFF
NA	NA	TRBV20-1	TRBJ1-6	TGCAGTGCTAGGCTGGATAATAATTCACCCCTCCACTTT	CSARLDNNSPLHF
NA	many	TRBV5-1	TRBJ2-1	TGCGCCAGCAGCTTGAGCTCCGGGGATGAGCAGTTCTTC	CASSLSSGDEQFF
TRBD2	few	TRBV20-1	TRBJ2-5	TGCAGTGCCCCCTCTAGCGGGGGGCTGTCGTCTGAGTACTTC	CSAPSSGGLSSEYF
NA	few	TRBV11-2	TRBJ2-1	TGTGCCAGCAGCTTAATTAGCCACAACGATGAGCAGTTCTTC	CASSLISHNDEQFF
NA	few	TRBV29-1	TRBJ1-1	TGCAGCGTCCGTCGGACGGTTAACACTGAAGCTTTCTTT	CSVRRTVNTEAFF
NA	many	TRBV20-1	TRBJ1-1	TGCAGTGCTAGTCGTAGAGGCACTGAAGCTTTCTTT	CSASRRGTEAFF
NA	NA	TRBV11-2	TRBJ1-1	TGTGCCAGCAGCTATGCAGGGAGAATGAACACTGAAGCTTTCTTT	CASSYAGRMNTEAFF
NA	many	TRBV11-2	TRBJ2-1	TGTGCCAGCACCTCGTCCCCCCCACAGGGTATCTATGAGCAGTTCTTC	CASTSSPPQGIYEQFF
TRBD2	NA	TRBV28	TRBJ2-7	TGTGCCAGCAGCCTATCTAGCGGGGCCTACGAGCAGTACTTC	CASSLSSGAYEQYF
NA	NA	TRBV9	TRBJ1-5	TGTGCCAGCAGCGATGGACTAGATCAGCCCCAGCATTTT	CASSDGLDQPQHF
NA	many	TRBV7-2	TRBJ2-6	TGTGCCAGCAGCAAGGTGGGGGAATCTGGGGCCAACGTCCTGACTTTC	CASSKVGESGANVLTF
TRBD1	NA	TRBV7-6	TRBJ2-3	TGTGCCAGCAGCTTATCGGGGCAGGGGGCACTGAAATCTAACACAGATACGCAGTATTTT	CASSLSGQGALKSNTDTQYF
NA	few	TRBV6-5	TRBJ2-3	TGTGCCAGCAGTTCCTTGACAGGTTGGGCTAGCACAGATACGCAGTATTTT	CASSSLTGWASTDTQYF
NA	NA	TRBV7-9	TRBJ1-2	TGTGCCAGCAGCTTAGATAATACAGGGCATGGCTACACCTTC	CASSLDNTGHGYTF
TRBD1	NA	TRBV7-2	TRBJ1-2	TGTGCCAGCAGCTTAGAGGGGACAGGGTCCTATGGCTACACCTTC	CASSLEGTGSYGYTF
NA	NA	TRBV4-1	TRBJ1-2	TGCGCCAGCAGCCTTCCCGGGGTCGGGTATGGCTACACCTTC	CASSLPGVGYGYTF
TRBD1	many	TRBV5-1	TRBJ1-2	TGCGCCAGCAGCTCTCCCGGGACAGGGGACTATGGCTACACCTTC	CASSSPGTGDYGYTF
NA	NA	TRBV10-3	TRBJ2-7	TGTGCCATCAGTGAGTCGTCGGGGGCATACGAGCAGTACTTC	CAISESSGAYEQYF
NA	few	TRBV20-1	TRBJ2-3	TGCAGTGCTAGAGATCTCGGGGGCACAGATACGCAGTATTTT	CSARDLGGTDTQYF
NA	few	TRBV24-1	TRBJ1-4	TGTGCCACCAGTGATTTGCCAGGAAAACTGTTTTTT	CATSDLPGKLFF
TRBD1	few	TRBV29-1	TRBJ1-1	TGCAGCGTAGGACAGGGTGAAGCTTTCTTT	CSVGQGEAFF
NA	NA	TRBV28	TRBJ2-3	TGTGCCAGCAGCTCCCCCGCCAGCACAGATACGCAGTATTTT	CASSSPASTDTQYF
NA	NA	TRBV9	TRBJ1-6	TGTGCCAGCAGCCCTGGCTGGGATAATTCACCCCTCCACTTT	CASSPGWDNSPLHF
TRBD2	NA	TRBV6-2/TRBV6-3	TRBJ2-5	TGTGCCAGCAGCAACGGGGAACTAGCGCGAGAGACCCAGTACTTC	CASSNGELARETQYF
NA	NA	TRBV6-1	TRBJ2-3	TGTGCCAGCAGCCTTGACTATCGAGGCACAGATACGCAGTATTTT	CASSLDYRGTDTQYF
TRBD2	NA	TRBV27	TRBJ2-2	TGTGCCAGCAGTCGACCTAGCGGGGGGCTAATAGGGGAGCTGTTTTTT	CASSRPSGGLIGELFF
TRBD1	NA	TRBV25-1	TRBJ2-7	TGTGCCAGCAGTGAATATGGAGCGGCAGGGGGCATGTTCAACGAGCAGTACTTC	CASSEYGAAGGMFNEQYF